The sequence of this T cell receptor beta chain was determined in a study of T cell repertoires in cytomegalovirus infection. Note on this clonotype: The antigen is undetermined.

TCRdb processed the reads anew with MiXCR; each CDR3 protein has one entry. The sample lists about 890,000 distinct CDR3 sequences; around 31% were seen once. The CDR3 has 16 amino acids. V was clipped by 3 bases and J by 4 bases; unmatched bases: 10. CDR1 and CDR2 from the germline V gene are DFQATT and SNEGSKA (reference sequence). The rearrangement links TRBV20-1 to TRBJ2-1, with 9 nucleotides matching TRBD2. The origin of this receptor is a human donor in good health (CMV status not recorded). Some clones in this sample may be carry-over from other donors' samples. This specimen was cultured CD8+ T cells from PBMCs, taken from culture after CMV antigen stimulation. This chain's CDR3 is CSARSLAGELYNEQFF. The CDR3 nucleotides read TGCAGTGCTAGGAGTTTAGCGGGGGAGCTTTACAATGAGCAGTTCTTC.